The 26 T cell receptor beta chains listed next were all sequenced from one sample in a study of T cell clonality in common variable immunodeficiency. Generated by immunoSEQ multiplex PCR, the TCRdb table keeps only in-frame clones and is missing some. The data list about 74,000 clones, none observed once; approximately 0.8% falls to the top ten. The sequencing sample was made of peripheral blood mononuclear cells. The receptors come from a person aged 18 to 75 in good health.

This clone was seen many times. The read ends 3 residues early relative to the CDR3; the germline J gene fills the gap. The chain has TRBV7-9 and TRBJ2-1; 8 bases are shared with TRBD1. V lost 5 bases and J lost 6; bases outside the gene matches: 6. Germline CDR1 SEHNR, CDR2 FQNEAQ (reference sequence). The CDR3 is made up of 14 amino acids. The CDR3 spells CASSGRDRLNEQFF. CDR3 DNA, as far as it was read: TGTGCCAGCAGCGGCAGGGACAGGCTCAATGAG.

In its sample, this clone was seen many times. The read terminates 3 residues ahead of where the CDR3 ends, so the germline J gene completes it. The same CDR3 arises from other DNA sequences in this sample as well. The V gene is TRBV20-1, the J gene TRBJ2-7; 7 bases agree with TRBD2. The CDR3 runs 13 residues. With V trimmed by 5 bases and J by 0 bases, 4 bases remained unmatched. The germline gives CDR1 DFQATT, CDR2 SNEGSKA (reference sequence). CDR3: CSASSGSSYEQYF. Incomplete CDR3 DNA: TGCAGTGCTTCTAGCGGAAGCTCCTACGAG.

This clone showed up many times. At one end the junction does not follow the germline gene, possibly because of a read error. The CDR3 end lies 3 residues beyond the end of the read and is filled in from the germline J gene. The rearrangement joins TRBV4-2 to TRBJ2-5, with 12 bases lining up with TRBD2. Germline V gives CDR1 LGHNA, CDR2 YNFKEQ. The CDR3 totals 18 residues. CDR3 DNA (partial): TGCGCCAGCAGCCGAGAGGTGCTAGCGGGAGGGCCAGGGGAGACC. It specifies CASSREVLAGGPGET. The whole CDR3 reads CASSREVLAGGPGETQYF.

This clone was found many times. The sequence runs out 3 residues before the end of the CDR3; the remainder is reconstructed from the germline J gene. The V call is TRBV12-3 or TRBV12-4, the J call TRBJ2-1, with TRBD2 matching 10 bases. The CDR3 is made up of 17 amino acids. V lost 3 bases, J lost 0 bases, and 5 bases stayed unmatched. This chain's CDR3 is CASSFVASGSSYNEQFF. Partial CDR3 DNA: TGTGCCAGCAGTTTCGTCGCTAGCGGGAGCTCCTACAATGAG.

This clone was counted between two and nine times. Coverage ceases 3 residues before the CDR3 finishes, and the germline J gene fills in the end. The rearrangement uses TRBV20-1 and TRBJ2-1; 7 bases match TRBD1. Germline V gene sequence: CDR1 DFQATT, CDR2 SNEGSKA (reference sequence). The CDR3 sequence is 16 residues long. V lost 0 bases and J lost 5; bases outside the gene matches: 10. The CDR3 spells CSAREFRGRLDNEQFF. The covered CDR3 bases are TGCAGTGCTAGAGAATTTAGGGGGCGCCTAGACAATGAG.

As for this clone: The read ends 3 residues shy of where the CDR3 ends; the end is completed using the germline J gene. V usage is TRBV7-2 and J usage is TRBJ2-3, with 8 positions matching TRBD2. The CDR3 length is 15 residues. The V gene end was trimmed by 1 base and the J gene end by 5 bases; junction bases not matched to a gene: 5. Germline loops: CDR1 SGHTA, CDR2 FQGNSA. CDR3 in amino acids: CASSLGAGEGDTQYF. CDR3 DNA, as far as it was read: TGTGCCAGCAGCTTAGGAGCGGGAGAGGGAGATACG. Complete variable domain (other parts from reference TRBV7-2 and TRBJ2-3): GAGVSQSPSNKVTEKGKDVELRCDPISGHTALYWYRQSLGQGLEFLIYFQGNSAPDKSGLPSDRFSAERTGGSVSTLTIQRTQQEDSAVYLCASSLGAGEGDTQYFGPGTRLTVL.

At least ten counts were recorded for this clone. CDR3 DNA (partial): TGTGCCAGCAGTGGCAGGGGAAGAACCGGAACCTACGAG. Protein: CASSGRGRTGTYE. The complete CDR3 protein is CASSGRGRTGTYEQYF. This chain connects TRBV6-2 or TRBV6-3 to TRBJ2-7; weak D call: TRBD1 (6 bases). Sequencing ends 3 residues short of the CDR3 end; the germline J gene provides the rest. Trimming removed 5 bases from V and 2 bases from J, with 19 bases in between. CDR3 length equals 16 residues. Germline-derived CDR1 and CDR2 are MNHEY and SVGEGT.

The sample holds many counts of this clone. Read coverage stops 3 residues before the CDR3 terminus; the germline J gene supplies the remainder. The V gene is TRBV5-4, the J gene TRBJ2-1; D may be TRBD2 (5 bases). CDR1 and CDR2 from the germline V gene are SGHNT and YYREEE (reference sequence). The CDR3 has 16 amino acids. V was pared by 0 bases and J by 9 bases, with 19 bases between. The CDR3 bases that were read are TGTGCCAGCAGCTTGGTAGCTAGCAGTAAGTTGGGTGAG. This translates into CASSLVASSKLGE. The whole CDR3 protein is CASSLVASSKLGEQFF.

This clone was found many times. The read is 3 residues too short to cover the CDR3 end, so that end is filled in from the germline J gene. The J gene is TRBJ1-1, the V gene TRBV20-1; D gene ambiguous. CDR3 length: 11 amino acids. CDR1 and CDR2 from the germline V gene are DFQATT and SNEGSKA (reference sequence). V lost 0 bases and J lost 4, with 3 bases in between. The sequenced CDR3 bases are TGCAGTGCTAGAGAGGCCACTGAA. As protein: CSAREATE. The full CDR3 is CSAREATEAFF.

This clone was seen many times. The CDR3 goes on 3 residues after the read ends, and that part is filled in from the germline J gene. J is TRBJ1-2 and V is TRBV19; possible D gene TRBD1, 6 bases. The CDR3 extends over 14 amino acids. Germline V gene lookup returns CDR1 LNHDA and CDR2 SQIVND (reference sequence). The sequenced CDR3 bases are TGTGCCAGTAGGCACAATTACAGGGAAGGCGAC. As protein: CASRHNYREGD. The full CDR3 protein reads CASRHNYREGDYTF.

This clone appeared many times. The CDR3 extends 3 residues past the end of the read, so its final part is completed from the germline J gene. The chain combines TRBV5-4 with TRBJ2-7; no clear D gene. In germline, CDR1 is SGHNT, CDR2 YYREEE (reference sequence). Trimming pared 0 bases from V and 6 bases from J, leaving 7 bases between. The CDR3 runs to 12 residues. CDR3 residues: CASSLGSSEQYF. The covered CDR3 bases are TGTGCCAGCAGCTTGGGGTCCAGCGAG.

Many counts were recorded for this clone. The CDR3 end lies 3 residues beyond the end of the read and is filled in from the germline J gene. The genes are TRBV7-6 and TRBJ2-3; D ambiguous. Germline assignment: CDR1 SGHVS and CDR2 FNYEAQ. V lost 5 bases and J 6 bases, leaving 12 bases between the germline ends. The CDR3 totals 13 residues. The sequenced part of the CDR3 DNA is TGTGCCAGCAGCCCTGGGCCCCTGGATACG. As protein: CASSPGPLDT. Given in full, the CDR3 is CASSPGPLDTQYF.

The sample holds a few counts of this clone. From the germline J gene comes the end of the CDR3, since the read stops 3 residues before it. The genes are TRBV7-2 and TRBJ1-2; 8 nucleotides match TRBD1. There are 14 residues in the CDR3. Germline-derived CDR1 and CDR2 are SGHTA and FQGNSA. J gave up 3 bases and V 5 bases, and 5 bases lay outside the gene matches. The part of the CDR3 DNA that was read is TGTGCCAGCAGCACGACAGGGGTAGACTATGGC. This codes for CASSTTGVDYG. The full CDR3 reads CASSTTGVDYGYTF.

This clone has ten or more counts. The CDR3 end falls 3 residues outside the read, so it is completed with the germline J gene. The chain recombines TRBV30 with TRBJ1-6; 8 bases map to TRBD1. Germline lookup yields CDR1 GTSNPN and CDR2 SVGIG (reference sequence). The CDR3 contains 15 residues. With 0 bases clipped from V and 12 bases from J, the junction kept 10 bases outside the gene matches. The CDR3 here is CAWSVMDRVQEPLHF. The part of the CDR3 DNA that was read is TGTGCCTGGAGTGTAATGGACAGGGTCCAAGAACCC. The whole variable domain, remainder taken from reference TRBV30 and TRBJ1-6, is SQTIHQWPATLVQPVGSPLSLECTVEGTSNPNLYWYRQAAGRGLQLLFYSVGIGQISSEVPQNLSASRPQDRQFILSSKKLLLSDSGFYLCAWSVMDRVQEPLHFGNGTRLTVT.

This clone was counted at least ten times. Coverage ceases 3 residues before the CDR3 finishes, and the germline J gene fills in the end. This sequence joins TRBV7-9 and TRBJ1-1; D gene ambiguous. This CDR3 has 14 amino acids. The germline V gene encodes CDR1 SEHNR and CDR2 FQNEAQ (reference sequence). V lost 4 bases and J lost 5, with 14 bases in between. Here the CDR3 reads CASSSMPSSTEAFF. The sequenced part of the CDR3 DNA is TGTGCCAGCAGCTCCATGCCCAGTTCGACTGAA. The full variable domain, with the rest looked up from reference TRBV7-9 and TRBJ1-1, is DTGVSQNPRHKITKRGQNVTFRCDPISEHNRLYWYRQTLGQGPEFLTYFQNEAQLEKSRLLSDRFSAERPKGSFSTLEIQRTEQGDSAMYLCASSSMPSSTEAFFGQGTRLTVV.

This clone was seen many times. The sequenced fragment ends 3 residues before the CDR3 boundary, so the rest is inferred from the germline J gene. The chain couples TRBV7-2 to TRBJ1-2; 8 bases line up with TRBD1. The germline V gene encodes CDR1 SGHTA and CDR2 FQGNSA. This CDR3 has 15 amino acids. The chain's CDR3 is CASSTYQGAISGYTF. CDR3 DNA (partial): TGTGCCAGCAGCACCTACCAGGGGGCGATATCCGGC.

A word on this clone: The read is 3 residues too short to cover the CDR3 end, so that end is filled in from the germline J gene. The V call is TRBV18, the J call TRBJ1-5; D might be TRBD1 (6 bases). The CDR3 totals 16 residues. V was pared by 4 bases and J by 2 bases, with 15 bases between. Looked up from germline, CDR1 is KGHSH and CDR2 is LQKENI. This CDR3 is CASSLEQGNGNQPQHF. Incomplete CDR3 DNA: TGTGCCAGCTCACTAGAGCAGGGGAACGGCAATCAGCCC.

Ten or more counts support this clone. The read comes to an end 3 residues before the CDR3 does, leaving the germline J gene to fill in the end. This chain joins TRBV12-3 or TRBV12-4 and TRBJ2-1; 11 bases are a match to TRBD2. The V segment lost 5 bases and the J segment 4 bases; nucleotides outside the gene matches: 4. The CDR3 is 15 amino acids. Partial CDR3 DNA: TGTGCCAGCAGTCGACTAGCGGGAACGTACAATGAG. This encodes CASSRLAGTYNE. The CDR3, in full, reads CASSRLAGTYNEQFF.

This clone was recorded at least ten times. The read comes to an end 3 residues before the CDR3 does, leaving the germline J gene to fill in the end. The rearrangement uses TRBV5-1 and TRBJ2-5; 7 bases are shared with TRBD1. This CDR3 has 14 residues. Per germline, CDR1 SGHRS and CDR2 YFSETQ. After removal of 3 bases from V and 6 bases from J, the junction contained 8 bases not matched to a gene. The CDR3 reads CASSSETGWQTQYF. The CDR3 DNA, read in part, is TGCGCCAGCAGCTCGGAGACAGGGTGGCAGACC.

This clone was seen repeatedly, ten times or more. The CDR3 end lies 3 residues beyond the end of the read and is filled in from the germline J gene. The V and J genes are TRBV5-5 and TRBJ2-3; perhaps TRBD2 as D (6 bases). The CDR3 has 14 amino acids. The ends were cut back, 0 bases at V and 7 bases at J, with 12 bases in the middle. Per germline, CDR1 SGHKS and CDR2 YYEKEE (reference sequence). The CDR3 sequence: CASSLAEAGNTQYF. The covered CDR3 bases are TGTGCCAGCAGCTTGGCCGAGGCGGGGAATACG.

This clone was detected a few times. The read comes to an end 3 residues before the CDR3 does, leaving the germline J gene to fill in the end. The chain joins TRBV7-8 to TRBJ2-5; D is uncertain. Germline CDR1 and CDR2: SGHVS and FQNEAQ. Trimming pared 0 bases from V and 5 bases from J, leaving 10 bases between. The CDR3 has 14 amino acids. The sequenced CDR3 bases are TGTGCCAGCAGCTTAGCGGCGGCCCGGGAGACC. Residues: CASSLAAARET. The complete CDR3 protein is CASSLAAARETQYF.

This clone was seen repeatedly, ten times or more. Read sequence stops 3 residues before the CDR3 end, and the germline J gene provides the missing end. V gene TRBV11-2 combines with J gene TRBJ2-1; D call uncertain. Germline lookup yields CDR1 SGHAT and CDR2 FQNNGV. Trimming cost V 1 base and J 6 bases, with 13 bases left between them. The CDR3 contains 15 residues. CDR3 in amino acids: CASSLGSRDPNEQFF. The sequenced CDR3 bases are TGTGCCAGCAGCTTAGGATCCCGCGATCCCAATGAG.

This clone was observed at least ten times. Sequencing ends 3 residues short of the CDR3 end; the germline J gene provides the rest. The chain couples TRBV7-2 to TRBJ2-3; weak D call: TRBD2 (5 bases). There are 13 residues in the CDR3. Germline CDR1 reads SGHTA; CDR2 reads FQGNSA. Trimming left V 2 bases short and J 5 bases short, with 8 bases between. The CDR3 DNA, read in part, is TGTGCCAGCAGCTTAAGAGGGCGAGATACG. This codes for CASSLRGRDT. The full CDR3 reads CASSLRGRDTQYF.

In its sample, this clone was seen many times. The CDR3 loop is CASGKGTGSADTQYF. CDR3 bases read: TGTGCCAGTGGAAAAGGAACAGGGTCGGCAGATACG. The chain is built from TRBV19 and TRBJ2-3, with D possibly TRBD1 on 6 matching bases. Coverage ceases 3 residues before the CDR3 finishes, and the germline J gene fills in the end. The V end lost 8 bases, the J end lost 4 bases, and 19 bases lay between the germline ends. Germline V gene lookup returns CDR1 LNHDA and CDR2 SQIVND (reference sequence). The CDR3 length is 15 residues.

Many counts were recorded for this clone. The sequenced fragment ends 3 residues before the CDR3 boundary, so the rest is inferred from the germline J gene. This chain uses TRBV2 with TRBJ2-7; possible D gene TRBD2, 6 bases. This CDR3 has 15 residues. V was cut by 4 bases and J by 1 base, with 14 bases left in between. Germline V gives CDR1 SNHLY, CDR2 FYNNEI. CDR3 amino acids: CASSVASELSYEQYF. CDR3 DNA (partial): TGTGCCAGCAGTGTAGCTAGCGAACTATCCTACGAG.

This clone has at least ten counts. The read halts 3 residues ahead of the CDR3 end, with the missing end drawn from the germline J gene. V gene TRBV18 combines with J gene TRBJ2-7; tentatively, D is TRBD1 or TRBD2 (5 bases each). Germline V gene sequence: CDR1 KGHSH, CDR2 LQKENI. V was trimmed by 4 bases and J by 6 bases, leaving 19 bases between them. The CDR3 spans 15 residues. The CDR3 here is CASSLKQAGGSEQYF. CDR3 DNA, as far as it was read: TGTGCCAGCTCACTGAAACAGGCAGGAGGAAGCGAG.